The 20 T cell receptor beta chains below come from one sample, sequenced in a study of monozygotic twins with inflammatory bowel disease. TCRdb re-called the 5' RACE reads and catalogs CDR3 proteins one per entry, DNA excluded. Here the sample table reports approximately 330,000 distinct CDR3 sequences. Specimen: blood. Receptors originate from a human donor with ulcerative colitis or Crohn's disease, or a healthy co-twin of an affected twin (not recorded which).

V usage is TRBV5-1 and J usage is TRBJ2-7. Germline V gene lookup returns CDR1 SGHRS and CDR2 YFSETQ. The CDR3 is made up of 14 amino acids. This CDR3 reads CASSASSETYEQYF. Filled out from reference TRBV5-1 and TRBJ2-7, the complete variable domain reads KAGVTQTPRYLIKTRGQQVTLSCSPISGHRSVSWYQQTPGQGLQFLFEYFSETQRNKGNFPGRFSGRQFSNSRSEMNVSTLELGDSALYLCASSASSETYEQYFGPGTRLTVT.

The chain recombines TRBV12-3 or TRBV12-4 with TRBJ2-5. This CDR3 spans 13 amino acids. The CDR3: CASGASRGETQYF.

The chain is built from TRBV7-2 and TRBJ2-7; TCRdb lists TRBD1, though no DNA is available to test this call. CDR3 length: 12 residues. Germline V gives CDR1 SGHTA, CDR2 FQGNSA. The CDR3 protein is CASSARGPEQYF.

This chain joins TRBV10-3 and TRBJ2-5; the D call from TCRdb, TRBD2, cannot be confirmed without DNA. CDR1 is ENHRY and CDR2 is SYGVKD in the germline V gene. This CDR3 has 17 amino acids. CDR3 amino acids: CAISESTSGRLKATQYF.

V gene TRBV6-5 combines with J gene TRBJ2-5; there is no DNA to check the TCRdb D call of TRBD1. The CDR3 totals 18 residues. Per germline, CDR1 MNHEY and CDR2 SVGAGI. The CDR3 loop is CASSYSYPGQTPGETQYF.

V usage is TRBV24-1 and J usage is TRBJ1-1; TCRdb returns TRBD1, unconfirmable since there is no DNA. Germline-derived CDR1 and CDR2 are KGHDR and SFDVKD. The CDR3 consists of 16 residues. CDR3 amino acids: CATTSTTGQGVGEAFF.

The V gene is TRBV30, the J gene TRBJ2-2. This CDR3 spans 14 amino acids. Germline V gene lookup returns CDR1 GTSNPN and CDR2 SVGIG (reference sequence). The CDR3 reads CAWSVVLRSGELFF.

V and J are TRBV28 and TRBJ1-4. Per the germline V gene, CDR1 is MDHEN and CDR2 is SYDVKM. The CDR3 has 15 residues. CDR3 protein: CASTARPSTNEKLFF.

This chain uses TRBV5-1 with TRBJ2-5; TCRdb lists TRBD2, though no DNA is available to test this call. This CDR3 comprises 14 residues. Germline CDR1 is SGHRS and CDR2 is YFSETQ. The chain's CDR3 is CASSLPGPAGTQYF.

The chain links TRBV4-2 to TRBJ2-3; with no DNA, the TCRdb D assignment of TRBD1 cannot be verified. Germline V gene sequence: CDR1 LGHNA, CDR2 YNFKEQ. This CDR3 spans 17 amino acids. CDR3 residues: CASSQDPGTGGTDTQYF.

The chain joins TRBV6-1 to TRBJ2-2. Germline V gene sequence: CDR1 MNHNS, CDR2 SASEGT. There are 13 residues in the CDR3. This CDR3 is CATRLGNTGELFF.

The CDR3 here is CSVDGGWGYEQYF. J is TRBJ2-7 and V is TRBV29-1; the D call from TCRdb, TRBD1, cannot be confirmed without DNA. This CDR3 is 13 amino acids long. The V gene's germline CDR1 is SQVTM and CDR2 ANQGSEA.

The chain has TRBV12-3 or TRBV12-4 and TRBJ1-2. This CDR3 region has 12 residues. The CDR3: CATRQSNYGYTF.

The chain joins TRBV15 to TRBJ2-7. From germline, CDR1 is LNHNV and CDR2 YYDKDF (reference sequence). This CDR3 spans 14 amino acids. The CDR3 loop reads CATSRATSTYEQYF.

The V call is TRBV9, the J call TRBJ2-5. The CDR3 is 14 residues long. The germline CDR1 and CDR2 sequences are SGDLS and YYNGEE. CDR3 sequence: CASSVGSLQETQYF.

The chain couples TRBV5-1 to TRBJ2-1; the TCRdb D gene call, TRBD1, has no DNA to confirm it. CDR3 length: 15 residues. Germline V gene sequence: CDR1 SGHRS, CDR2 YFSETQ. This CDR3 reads CASSSLRQGHNEQFF.

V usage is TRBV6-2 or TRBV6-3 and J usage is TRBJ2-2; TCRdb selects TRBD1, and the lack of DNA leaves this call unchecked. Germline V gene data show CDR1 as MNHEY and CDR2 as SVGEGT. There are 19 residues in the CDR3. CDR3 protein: CASTSIGLRGLANTGELFF.

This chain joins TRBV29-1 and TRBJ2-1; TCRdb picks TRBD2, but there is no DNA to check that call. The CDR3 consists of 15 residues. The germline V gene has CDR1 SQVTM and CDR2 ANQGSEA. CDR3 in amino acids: CSVDILAGGPHEQFF.

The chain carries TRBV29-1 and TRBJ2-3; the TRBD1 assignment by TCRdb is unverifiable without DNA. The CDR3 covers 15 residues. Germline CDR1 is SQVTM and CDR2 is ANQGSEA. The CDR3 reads CSVEGKGGSTDTQYF.

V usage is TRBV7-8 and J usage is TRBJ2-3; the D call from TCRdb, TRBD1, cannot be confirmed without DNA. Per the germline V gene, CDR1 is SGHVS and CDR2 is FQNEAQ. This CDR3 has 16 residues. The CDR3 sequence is CASSRLRDRATDTQYF.